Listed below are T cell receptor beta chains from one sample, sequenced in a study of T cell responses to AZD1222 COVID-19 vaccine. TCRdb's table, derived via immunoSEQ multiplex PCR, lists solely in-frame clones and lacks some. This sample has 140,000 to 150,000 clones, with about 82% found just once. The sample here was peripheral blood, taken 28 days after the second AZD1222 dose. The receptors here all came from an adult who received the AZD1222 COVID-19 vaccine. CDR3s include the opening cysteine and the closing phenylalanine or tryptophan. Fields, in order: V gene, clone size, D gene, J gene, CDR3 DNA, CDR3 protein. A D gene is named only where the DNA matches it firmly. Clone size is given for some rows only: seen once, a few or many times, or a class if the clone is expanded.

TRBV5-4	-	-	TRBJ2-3	TGTGCCAGCAGCCCAACGGGAAGCACAGATACGCAGTATTTT	CASSPTGSTDTQYF
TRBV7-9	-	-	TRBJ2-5	TGTGCCAGCAGCACGAGTCCGCCCCAAGAGACCCAGTACTTC	CASSTSPPQETQYF
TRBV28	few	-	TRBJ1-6	TGTGCCAGCAGAGCCCGGGACGGACCCCTTAATTCACCCCTCCACTTT	CASRARDGPLNSPLHF
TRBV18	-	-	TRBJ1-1	TGTGCCAGCTCACCACGGGCAGCTCCTTCCCCTGAAGCTTTCTTT	CASSPRAAPSPEAFF
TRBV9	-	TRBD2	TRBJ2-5	TGTGCCAGCAGCGATCGGATCGGGGGGAACCAAGAGACCCAGTACTTC	CASSDRIGGNQETQYF
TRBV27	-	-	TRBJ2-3	TGTGCCAGCAGTTTGAGGTTGGACTTCTGGGGCGGGACAGATACGCAGTATTTT	CASSLRLDFWGGTDTQYF
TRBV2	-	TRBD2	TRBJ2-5	TGTGCCAGCAAGCCGAACCGGGAGGTTGGAGAGACCCAGTACTTC	CASKPNREVGETQYF
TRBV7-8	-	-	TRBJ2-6	TGTGCCAGCAGCTTATATCGCTCTGGGGCCAACGTCCTGACTTTC	CASSLYRSGANVLTF
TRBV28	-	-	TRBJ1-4	TGTGCCAGCAGTCTACAAGGGCCTTGGGAAAAACTGTTTTTT	CASSLQGPWEKLFF
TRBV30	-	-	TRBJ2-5	TGTGCCTGGAGTGGGCAGGTAAAAGAGACCCAGTACTTC	CAWSGQVKETQYF
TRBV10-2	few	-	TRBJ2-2	TGCGCCAGCAGGGCCGGGCCTAAATCCGGGGAGCTGTTTTTT	CASRAGPKSGELFF
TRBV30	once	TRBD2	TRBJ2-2	TGTGCCTGGAGTCGGGGACTAGGGGACACCGGGGAGCTGTTTTTT	CAWSRGLGDTGELFF
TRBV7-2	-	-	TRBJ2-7	TGTGCCAGCAGCTTAACGACAGTATCCTACGAGCAGTACTTC	CASSLTTVSYEQYF
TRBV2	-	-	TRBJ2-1	TGTGCCAGCAGCCGGAATGAGCAGTTCTTC	CASSRNEQFF
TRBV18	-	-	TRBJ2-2	TGTGCCAGCTCACCACGGATCCCAGGGGTGGAGAACACCGGGGAGCTGTTTTTT	CASSPRIPGVENTGELFF
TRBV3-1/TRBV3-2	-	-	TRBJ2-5	TGTGCCAGCAGCCAAATCCTCGAGACCCAGTACTTC	CASSQILETQYF
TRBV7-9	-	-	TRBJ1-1	TGTGCCAGCAGCTTAGGGGTAGGGACTGAAGCTTTCTTT	CASSLGVGTEAFF
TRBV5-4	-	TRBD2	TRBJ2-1	TGTGCCAGCAGCTTGGAAACTAGCGGGAACTACAATGAGCAGTTCTTC	CASSLETSGNYNEQFF
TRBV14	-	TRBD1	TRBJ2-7	TGTGCCAGCAGCCGCCGGGGACAGGGGGTATCCGAGCAGTACTTC	CASSRRGQGVSEQYF
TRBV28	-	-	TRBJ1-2	TGTGCCAGCAGCATTCAATTCCGCTACACCTTC	CASSIQFRYTF
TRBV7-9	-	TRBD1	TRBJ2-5	TGTGCCAGCAGCCCCCAGACAGGGGAAGGGGAGACCCAGTACTTC	CASSPQTGEGETQYF
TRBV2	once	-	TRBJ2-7	TGTGCCAGCAGTGCGGGTTACGAGCAGTACTTC	CASSAGYEQYF
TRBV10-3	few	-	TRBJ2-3	TGTGCCATCAGTGAGTGGACTCTTATCACAGATACGCAGTATTTT	CAISEWTLITDTQYF
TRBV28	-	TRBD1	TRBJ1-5	TGTGCCAGCAGCTACGCCCCAGGGGGGTCCGATCAGCCCCAGCATTTT	CASSYAPGGSDQPQHF
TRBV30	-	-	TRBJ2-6	TGTGCCAAAAGGACTTCTGGGGCCAACGTCCTGACTTTC	CAKRTSGANVLTF
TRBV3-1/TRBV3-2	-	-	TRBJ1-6	TGTGCCAGCAGCCAAAGGGATTCACCCCTCCACTTT	CASSQRDSPLHF
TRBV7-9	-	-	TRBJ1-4	TGTGCCAGTAACCTAGGGGCCGAAAAACTGTTTTTT	CASNLGAEKLFF
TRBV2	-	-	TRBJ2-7	TGTGCCAGCAGAGATTCTAACCCCGACTACGAGCAGTACTTC	CASRDSNPDYEQYF
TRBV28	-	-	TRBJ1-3	TGTGCCAGCAGTTTCCCCGCGGGTGGAAACACCATATATTTT	CASSFPAGGNTIYF
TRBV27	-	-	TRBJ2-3	TGTGCCAGCAGTTTAGCAGGGGCTAGCACAGATACGCAGTATTTT	CASSLAGASTDTQYF
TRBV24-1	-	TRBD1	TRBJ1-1	TGTGCCACCAGTGATTCGATCGGGGTACAGGGGATAAGAGGAACTGAAGCTTTCTTT	CATSDSIGVQGIRGTEAFF
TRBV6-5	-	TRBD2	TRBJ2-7	TGTGCCAGCAGCCCCCTGTGGGAGGGCGGGGAGCAGTACTTC	CASSPLWEGGEQYF
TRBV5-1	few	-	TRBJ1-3	TGCGCCAGCAGCCAGACAGGCGTCTCTGGAAACACCATATATTTT	CASSQTGVSGNTIYF
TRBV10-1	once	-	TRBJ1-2	TGCGCCAGCAGTCCGGTTCCCTCCGGGGCCTATGGCTACACCTTC	CASSPVPSGAYGYTF
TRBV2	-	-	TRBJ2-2	TGTGCCAGCAGTGATGCGGGGGAGCTGTTTTTT	CASSDAGELFF
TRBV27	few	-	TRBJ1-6	TGTGCCAGCAGTTCCCGGCTCAGGGAGAGGAATTCACCCCTCCACTTT	CASSSRLRERNSPLHF
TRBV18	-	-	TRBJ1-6	TGTGCCAGCTCAACAGCCAGTTATAATTCACCCCTCCACTTT	CASSTASYNSPLHF
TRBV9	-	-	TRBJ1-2	TGTGCCAGCAGCGCGATTGGCGGTGGCTACACCTTC	CASSAIGGGYTF
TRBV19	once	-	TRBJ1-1	TGTGCCAGTAGTATTTTCCCTTGGGGGACTGAAGCTTTCTTT	CASSIFPWGTEAFF
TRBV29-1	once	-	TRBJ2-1	TGCAGCGTTGAATTGGGACAAACCTCAGAGGAGCAGTTCTTC	CSVELGQTSEEQFF
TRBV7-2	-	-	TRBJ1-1	TGTGCCAGCAGCCCCTCGACAGCGAACACTGAAGCTTTCTTT	CASSPSTANTEAFF
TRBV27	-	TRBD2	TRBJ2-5	TGTGCCAGCAGTTGGCGGGGGGCTGGGCAAGAGACCCAGTACTTC	CASSWRGAGQETQYF
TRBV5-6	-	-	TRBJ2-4	TGTGCCAGCAGCTTGTTCCTAGCCAAAAACATTCAGTACTTC	CASSLFLAKNIQYF
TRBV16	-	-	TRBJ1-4	TGTGCCAGCAGCCGCCTGCTACAGGGTGCAACTAATGAAAAACTGTTTTTT	CASSRLLQGATNEKLFF
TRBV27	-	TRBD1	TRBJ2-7	TGTGCCAGCAGTTCCTCCGGGACAGGGAGGTCCTACGAGCAGTACTTC	CASSSSGTGRSYEQYF
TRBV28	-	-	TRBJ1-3	TGTGCCAGCAGTCTTGGGACGACTTCTGGAAACACCATATATTTT	CASSLGTTSGNTIYF
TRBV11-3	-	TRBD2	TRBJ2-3	TGTGCCAGCAGCGACGGACTAGCGGACACAGATACGCAGTATTTT	CASSDGLADTDTQYF
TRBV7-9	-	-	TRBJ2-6	TGTGCCAGCAGCCCTGAATTCCTCTCTGGGGCCAACGTCCTGACTTTC	CASSPEFLSGANVLTF
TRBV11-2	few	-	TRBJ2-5	TGTGCCAGCAGCTTAGTCGGAAGGTACCAAGAGACCCAGTACTTC	CASSLVGRYQETQYF
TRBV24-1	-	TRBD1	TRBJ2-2	TGTGCCACCAGTGATTTGGGACAGGACACCGGGGAGCTGTTTTTT	CATSDLGQDTGELFF
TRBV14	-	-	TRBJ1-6	TGTGCCAGCAGCCGATCCCCGGGAGCCTATAATTCACCCCTCCACTTT	CASSRSPGAYNSPLHF
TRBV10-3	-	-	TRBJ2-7	TGTGCCATCAGTGAAGCACCAGTTGGCGACGAGCAGTACTTC	CAISEAPVGDEQYF
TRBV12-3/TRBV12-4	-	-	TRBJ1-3	TGTGCCCAACCCCCAGGGCCGGAAAACACCATATATTTT	CAQPPGPENTIYF
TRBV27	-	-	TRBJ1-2	TGTGCCAGCAGTTTGGGGGGCAGCTGGGGGGGCTACACCTTC	CASSLGGSWGGYTF
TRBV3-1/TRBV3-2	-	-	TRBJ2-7	TGTGCCAGCAGCCAAGGCTCTGCTGCGGCCTACGAGCAGTACTTC	CASSQGSAAAYEQYF